This T cell receptor (beta chain) emerged from a study of blood T cells in healthy people across ages. A second about 7 to 12 cycle PCR used barcoded and J-beta primers. A single record per CDR3 protein comes from TCRdb applying MiXCR to the 5' RACE reads. The sample shows roughly 800,000 distinct CDR3 sequences, around 25% of them seen only once. General study findings and limits: Because sorting was not performed, PBMCs prevented conclusive naive versus antigen-experienced comparison.

Caucasian individuals from Russia who were healthy and aged roughly 6 to 95 acted as donors. This CDR3 region has 14 residues. Trimming cost V 5 bases and J 2 bases, with 9 bases left between them. Germline V gene lookup returns CDR1 SGHTA and CDR2 FQGNSA. This clonotype was detected only a few times. Its antigen is unknown. In addition, the sample was reused for a study of T cells of mothers and their children.

The sequence was collected from a boy aged 10-17 years in good health. The source material was blood. This chain joins TRBV7-2 and TRBJ1-4, with D uncertain. The CDR3 region has the DNA TGTGCCAGCAGCCTAGGGAACACTAATGAAAAACTGTTTTTT. This codes for CASSLGNTNEKLFF.